The clone carrying this TCR beta chain has only a few counts. The sample comes from a study of human T cells and chemical hapten exposure. At the level of the study: Sensitization used 2% DPC on around 2 cm by around 2 cm upper inner arm skin. While the approximately 24-week study was under way, patients received diphenylcyclopropenone on the scalp every week.

Individual cDNA molecules had unique molecular identifiers attached to them by the library. TCRdb redid the calling of the RACE reads with MiXCR, one entry per CDR3 protein. The sample records some 350,000 distinct CDR3 sequences, about 6% being singletons. Trimming cost V 10 bases and J 1 base, with 15 bases left between them. Germline lookup yields CDR1 MDHEN and CDR2 SYDVKM. This CDR3 has 14 amino acids. The time point is: patch test 2, 6 weeks after DPC sensitization. Indicated treatment: therapeutic diphenylcyclopropenone sensitization with weekly scalp DPC. Whole blood that had not been fractionated was the source of extracted total RNA.

This clonotype was obtained from a woman under 30 with alopecia areata. Some clones in this sample may be carry-over from other donors' samples. The rearrangement links TRBV28 to TRBJ2-3; perhaps TRBD1 as D (5 bases). The material was whole blood, obtained in connection with sensitization to the hapten diphenylcyclopropenone (DPC). CDR3 protein: CATAIGARTDTQYF. For the CDR3, the DNA is TGTGCCACCGCGATAGGGGCCCGCACAGATACGCAGTATTTT.